The 8 T cell receptor beta chains given below trace back to one sample, sequenced in a study of cytomegalovirus exposure and HLA in healthy donors. In the PCR, 60 Vbeta and 13 Jbeta primers were used. Assay used: immunoSEQ multiplex PCR; TCRdb lists only in-frame clones, some missing. The sample lists some 160,000 clones, approximately 88% occurring once. The sample consisted of PBMCs. All receptors come from a woman younger than 35 in good health and CMV-seronegative.

This chain joins TRBV5-1 and TRBJ1-1, with TRBD1 matching over 8 bases. The V segment lost 4 bases and the J segment 6 bases; nucleotides outside the gene matches: 5. The CDR3 length is 13 residues. CDR1 and CDR2 (germline): SGHRS, YFSETQ. The CDR3 here is CASSRQGTAEAFF. The CDR3 nucleotides read TGCGCCAGCAGCAGACAGGGGACGGCTGAAGCTTTCTTT.

The sample holds one count of this clone. This chain joins TRBV19 and TRBJ1-5; TRBD1 matches at 7 bases. CDR1 is LNHDA, CDR2 SQIVND, per germline (reference sequence). Trimming removed 5 bases from V and 6 bases from J; junction bases left unmatched: 7. This CDR3 contains 14 residues. The chain's CDR3 is CASSPTGSGQPQHF. The CDR3 bases are TGTGCCAGTAGTCCGACAGGGTCAGGTCAGCCCCAGCATTTT. Drawing the rest from reference TRBV19 and TRBJ1-5, the complete variable domain is DGGITQSPKYLFRKEGQNVTLSCEQNLNHDAMYWYRQDPGQGLRLIYYSQIVNDFQKGDIAEGYSVSREKKESFPLTVTSAQKNPTAFYLCASSPTGSGQPQHFGDGTRLSIL.

The chain is built from TRBV5-6 and TRBJ1-5; TRBD1 aligns across 8 bases. Looked up from germline, CDR1 is SGHDT and CDR2 is YYEEEE. With V trimmed by 0 bases and J by 5 bases, 4 bases remained unmatched. This CDR3 contains 15 residues. The CDR3 protein is CASSLAGQAYQPQHF. CDR3 coding DNA: TGTGCCAGCAGCTTGGCGGGACAGGCCTATCAGCCCCAGCATTTT.

This chain joins TRBV19 and TRBJ1-2; TRBD1 matches 11 bases. CDR3 length equals 13 residues. Trimming at V came to 9 bases and at J to 4 bases, leaving 4 bases not matched to a gene. Germline V lookup: CDR1 LNHDA, CDR2 SQIVND (reference sequence). The CDR3 coding sequence is TGTGCCAGCGGACAGGGGGCAGGCTATGGCTACACCTTC. It encodes CASGQGAGYGYTF.

V is TRBV11-2 and J is TRBJ2-1, with TRBD1 as a possible D gene (6 bases). Between the trimmed V and J ends, which lost 2 bases and 8 bases, there was a span of 16 bases. The CDR3 spans 15 residues. Looked up from germline, CDR1 is SGHAT and CDR2 is FQNNGV. The CDR3 coding sequence is TGTGCCAGCAGCTTAAACTCTCGGCAGGGGTATGAGCAGTTCTTC. This codes for CASSLNSRQGYEQFF.

The CDR3 coding sequence is TGCGCCAGCAAAAGGACAACTACGAACACTGAAGCTTTCTTT. Encoded protein: CASKRTTTNTEAFF. J is TRBJ1-1 and V is TRBV5-1; D might be TRBD1 (5 bases). The V gene lost 6 bases and the J gene lost 1 base, with 13 bases spanning the gap. This CDR3 region has 14 residues. The germline gives CDR1 SGHRS, CDR2 YFSETQ.

The J gene is TRBJ2-5, the V gene TRBV5-1; 9 bases match TRBD2. Germline trimming cut 0 bases from V and 2 bases from J; bases unmatched to any gene: 5. The CDR3 has 16 residues. The germline gives CDR1 SGHRS, CDR2 YFSETQ. CDR3 DNA sequence: TGCGCCAGCAGCTTGGGGGGGCGGGGGGGACAAGAGACCCAGTACTTC. This translates into CASSLGGRGGQETQYF.

A few counts support this clone. The gene calls are TRBV30 and TRBJ2-2; maybe TRBD1 (6 bases). This CDR3 has 13 residues. Trimming shortened V by 4 bases and J by 7 bases, and 13 bases separated the two germline ends. Germline values: CDR1 GTSNPN, CDR2 SVGIG (reference sequence). CDR3 amino acids: CAWKSWGRGELFF. CDR3 bases: TGTGCCTGGAAATCTTGGGGGCGCGGGGAGCTGTTTTTT.